The rows below give T cell receptor beta chains drawn from one sample of a study of regulatory T cells in long-lasting Graves disease. Each CDR3 protein gets one entry after TCRdb re-called the multiplex PCR reads with MiXCR. The sample records roughly 610,000 distinct CDR3 sequences, approximately 15% being singletons. These data were likewise used in another study, on T cells in Graves' hyperthyroidism and ophthalmopathy.

The material sequenced was peripheral blood mononuclear cells (PBMCs), taken at new diagnosis, from a patient treated with antithyroid drugs. The receptors were sampled from a woman in her twenties or thirties with Graves disease. Each CDR3 is given with its conserved first and last residue. A D gene is named only where the DNA matches it firmly. The listing skips clone size in some rows; elsewhere it reads once, few, many or a size class.

clone_size	j_call	v_call	d_call	cdr3_aa	cdr3_nt
many	TRBJ2-2	TRBV2	.	CASRRDSRNTGELFF	TGTGCCAGCAGGCGCGACAGCCGGAACACCGGGGAGCTGTTTTTT
.	TRBJ2-6	TRBV2	.	CANKREAGANVLTF	TGTGCCAACAAGAGGGAGGCCGGGGCCAACGTCCTGACTTTC
few	TRBJ2-2	TRBV30	.	CAWTLNTGELFF	TGTGCCTGGACTTTGAACACCGGGGAGCTGTTTTTT
many	TRBJ2-1	TRBV7-9	TRBD2	CASSQPRRLADEQFF	TGTGCCAGCAGCCAACCCCGTAGACTAGCGGATGAGCAGTTCTTC
few	TRBJ1-1	TRBV2	.	CASTWSENTEAFF	TGTGCCAGCACTTGGTCTGAGAACACTGAAGCTTTCTTT
.	TRBJ1-1	TRBV12-3/TRBV12-4	.	CASSFSRGAGTEAFF	TGTGCCAGCAGTTTCTCCAGGGGAGCCGGAACTGAAGCTTTCTTT
few	TRBJ2-1	TRBV11-3	.	CASSLGNRGRAGADEQFF	TGTGCCAGCAGCTTAGGGAATCGAGGACGGGCTGGGGCCGATGAGCAGTTCTTC
many	TRBJ2-1	TRBV20-1	.	CSASGSYNEQFF	TGCAGTGCTAGCGGCTCCTACAATGAGCAGTTCTTC
many	TRBJ2-1	TRBV3-1	TRBD1	CASSRGQGEQFF	TGTGCCAGCAGCCGGGGACAGGGTGAGCAGTTCTTC
few	TRBJ1-1	TRBV5-6	TRBD1	CASSWTGTVNTEAFF	TGTGCCAGCAGCTGGACCGGGACAGTGAACACTGAAGCTTTCTTT
few	TRBJ2-7	TRBV12-3/TRBV12-4	.	CASSLNPGEQYF	TGTGCCAGCAGTTTGAATCCCGGGGAGCAGTACTTC
.	TRBJ1-2	TRBV10-1	.	CASSENRGYGYTF	TGCGCCAGCAGTGAAAATCGGGGCTATGGCTACACCTTC
many	TRBJ1-3	TRBV24-1	TRBD1	CATSDSGQGSGNTIYF	TGTGCCACCAGTGACTCGGGACAGGGGTCTGGAAACACCATATATTTT
.	TRBJ2-3	TRBV24-1	TRBD2	CATSDSLAGLANTDTQYF	TGTGCCACCAGTGACTCCCTGGCCGGACTAGCGAACACAGATACGCAGTATTTT
many	TRBJ2-3	TRBV7-6	TRBD2	CASSLAVSGATTDTQYF	TGTGCCAGCAGCTTAGCCGTTAGCGGGGCTACCACAGATACGCAGTATTTT
.	TRBJ1-1	TRBV6-1	.	CASSEIGSGTEAFF	TGTGCCAGCAGTGAAATAGGGTCGGGGACTGAAGCTTTCTTT
many	TRBJ1-1	TRBV6-6	.	CASSYSAGMNTEAFF	TGTGCCAGCAGTTACTCGGCAGGGATGAACACTGAAGCTTTCTTT
.	TRBJ2-1	TRBV6-1	.	CASTHQTVAAGSFF	.
.	TRBJ2-7	TRBV30	.	CAWSPKGYEQYF	TGTGCCTGGAGCCCTAAGGGCTACGAGCAGTACTTC
.	TRBJ2-2	TRBV6-1	.	CASSSGRTNGELFF	TGTGCCAGCAGTTCAGGACGGACGAACGGGGAGCTGTTTTTT
.	TRBJ2-2	TRBV3-1	TRBD1	CASREQGRYGELFF	TGTGCCAGCAGAGAACAGGGGCGGTACGGGGAGCTGTTTTTT
few	TRBJ2-2	TRBV7-3	TRBD2	CASSLKASGRAPTNTGELFF	TGTGCCAGCAGCTTAAAGGCTAGCGGGAGGGCCCCTACGAACACCGGGGAGCTGTTTTTT
many	TRBJ2-5	TRBV2	.	CASSDRGQETQYF	TGTGCCAGCAGTGACCGGGGCCAAGAGACCCAGTACTTC
many	TRBJ2-1	TRBV20-1	TRBD2	CSAREAGGGNEQFF	TGCAGTGCTAGAGAAGCGGGAGGGGGCAATGAGCAGTTCTTC
many	TRBJ2-5	TRBV5-5	.	CASSLAGRTGETQYF	TGTGCCAGCAGCTTGGCCGGACGGACGGGAGAGACCCAGTACTTC
many	TRBJ2-3	TRBV6-1	TRBD2	CASSGSGSTDTQYF	TGTGCCAGTAGCGGGAGCGGAAGCACAGATACGCAGTATTTT
.	TRBJ1-4	TRBV19	.	CASTPLGGPNEKLFF	TGTGCCAGTACCCCATTGGGGGGGCCTAATGAAAAACTGTTTTTT
few	TRBJ2-2	TRBV29-1	TRBD2	CSVLADTNTGELFF	TGCAGCGTTCTAGCGGATACGAACACCGGGGAGCTGTTTTTT
many	TRBJ1-5	TRBV7-9	.	CASSLSGAGGQPQHF	TGTGCCAGCAGCTTATCCGGGGCGGGCGGGCAGCCCCAGCATTTT
.	TRBJ1-4	TRBV15	.	CAARGPGIEKLFF	TGTGCTGCAAGGGGTCCCGGGATTGAAAAACTGTTTTTT
many	TRBJ2-3	TRBV20-1	TRBD2	CSASTSGRARVSAYTQYF	TGCAGTGCTAGTACTAGCGGGAGGGCCCGTGTGAGTGCATATACGCAGTATTTT
.	TRBJ2-1	TRBV12-3/TRBV12-4	TRBD2	CASSQRLAGAYNEQFF	TGTGCCAGCAGCCAGCGGCTAGCGGGGGCATACAATGAGCAGTTCTTC
few	TRBJ1-1	TRBV4-1	TRBD1	CASSQGGGGRNTEAFF	TGCGCCAGCAGCCAAGGGGGAGGGGGCAGGAACACTGAAGCTTTCTTT
many	TRBJ1-1	TRBV5-1	TRBD1	CASSLRGDTGDTEAFF	TGCGCCAGCAGCTTGAGGGGGGACACAGGGGATACTGAAGCTTTCTTT
few	TRBJ2-7	TRBV18	.	CASSRPGTAPYEQYF	TGTGCCAGCTCACGGCCTGGAACGGCTCCCTACGAGCAGTACTTC
few	TRBJ2-3	TRBV12-5	.	CASGFADTQYF	TGTGCTAGTGGTTTTGCAGATACGCAGTATTTT
few	TRBJ2-1	TRBV19	.	CASSSGYSSYNEQFF	TGTGCCAGTAGTAGCGGGTACAGCTCCTACAATGAGCAGTTCTTC
.	TRBJ2-7	TRBV28	TRBD1	CASSASGTGGIEQYF	TGTGCCAGCAGTGCATCCGGGACAGGGGGGATCGAGCAGTACTTC
many	TRBJ2-1	TRBV29-1	TRBD2	CSAPRREGWANEQFF	TGCAGCGCTCCCCGGCGGGAGGGCTGGGCGAATGAGCAGTTCTTC
many	TRBJ1-3	TRBV2	.	CASSDVLSGNTIYF	TGTGCCAGCAGTGATGTATTATCTGGAAACACCATATATTTT
many	TRBJ1-4	TRBV6-1	.	CASKPNGIEKLFF	TGTGCCAGCAAGCCCAACGGGATTGAAAAACTGTTTTTT
many	TRBJ1-5	TRBV20-1	TRBD1	CSAGQGTSNQPQHF	TGCAGTGCCGGACAGGGGACGAGCAATCAGCCCCAGCATTTT
many	TRBJ1-1	TRBV6-1	TRBD1	CASSPDRAEAFF	TGTGCCAGCAGTCCGGACAGGGCTGAAGCTTTCTTT